These T cell receptor beta chains were read from a single sample in a study of blood T cells in healthy people across ages. From the 5' RACE reads, TCRdb called clonotypes with MiXCR, one entry per CDR3 protein. Altogether fewer than 900,000 distinct CDR3 sequences are present, 30% to 45% being singletons, with the ten largest covering 10% to 15%. Sequencing was carried out using blood. The receptors derive from a man younger than 35 in good health. CDR3s include the opening cysteine and the closing phenylalanine or tryptophan. Fields, in order: V gene, D gene, J gene, clone size, CDR3 protein, CDR3 DNA. D genes are given only for firm matches. Size is omitted from some rows. Given values are once, few, many or a class for expanded clones.

>TRBV7-9|NA|TRBJ2-7|once
CTSSEDFYEQYF
TGTACCAGCAGCGAGGACTTCTACGAGCAGTACTTC
>TRBV12-3/TRBV12-4|NA|TRBJ1-1|few
CASSLEAVAEAFF
TGTGCCAGCAGTTTGGAGGCGGTCGCTGAAGCTTTCTTT
>TRBV20-1|NA|TRBJ2-1|NA
CSAPTNPFWTQFF
TGCAGTGCCCCTACTAACCCGTTTTGGACCCAGTTCTTC
>TRBV20-1|NA|TRBJ2-4|many
CSASAEAWKNIQYF
TGCAGTGCTAGCGCGGAGGCCTGGAAAAACATTCAGTACTTC
>TRBV5-5|NA|TRBJ1-1|NA
CASSPGGVWVTEAFF
TGTGCCAGCAGCCCGGGTGGGGTCTGGGTCACTGAAGCTTTCTTT
>TRBV29-1|NA|TRBJ2-5|NA
CSAGGGVWETQYF
TGCAGCGCGGGCGGCGGGGTCTGGGAGACCCAGTACTTC
>TRBV20-1|TRBD1|TRBJ2-3|few
CSANDPQGDTQYF
TGCAGTGCTAACGACCCACAGGGGGATACGCAGTATTTT
>TRBV21-1|NA|TRBJ1-5|few
CASSNKQDRGNQPQHF
TGTGCCAGCAGCAACAAACAGGACAGGGGCAATCAGCCCCAGCATTTT
>TRBV11-2|NA|TRBJ2-1|NA
CASSLGPSSEQFF
TGTGCCAGCAGCTTGGGACCCTCAAGCGAGCAGTTCTTC
>TRBV12-3/TRBV12-4|TRBD2|TRBJ2-3|NA
CASSPGGGLGTDTQYF
TGTGCCAGCAGTCCCGGCGGGGGGCTGGGCACAGATACGCAGTATTTT
>TRBV12-3/TRBV12-4|TRBD2|TRBJ2-7|NA
CASRAGADSYNEQYF
TGTGCCAGCAGGGCGGGAGCGGACTCCTACAATGAGCAGTACTTC
>TRBV6-1|NA|TRBJ2-6|NA
CASRAFGGLSGANVLTF
TGTGCCAGCAGGGCCTTTGGGGGGCTGTCTGGGGCCAACGTCCTGACTTTC
>TRBV12-3/TRBV12-4|NA|TRBJ1-4|many
CASRKLGGDEKLFF
TGTGCCAGCAGAAAGCTGGGAGGGGACGAAAAACTGTTTTTT
>TRBV6-2/TRBV6-3|NA|TRBJ2-5|few
CASTKLGTGETQYF
TGTGCCAGCACCAAATTGGGGACGGGAGAGACCCAGTACTTC
>TRBV6-2/TRBV6-3|NA|TRBJ1-5|few
CASSYSNDQPQHF
TGTGCCAGCAGTTACTCGAATGATCAGCCCCAGCATTTT
>TRBV6-5|NA|TRBJ1-1|NA
CASSYFGRGTEAFF
TGTGCCAGCAGTTACTTCGGCAGGGGTACTGAAGCTTTCTTT
>TRBV21-1|NA|TRBJ1-5|NA
CTSSKGRRRDRGNQPQHF
TGTACCAGCAGCAAAGGCAGGCGGAGGGACAGGGGTAATCAGCCCCAGCATTTT
>TRBV18|TRBD2|TRBJ2-1|few
CASSPGLASEQFF
TGTGCCAGCTCACCCGGACTAGCTTCGGAGCAGTTCTTC
>TRBV6-2/TRBV6-3|NA|TRBJ2-7|few
CASSFRSHSYEQYF
TGTGCCAGCAGTTTCAGGAGCCACTCCTACGAGCAGTACTTC
>TRBV25-1|NA|TRBJ1-1|NA
CASLSNTEAFF
TGTGCCTCACTGTCGAACACTGAAGCTTTCTTT
>TRBV12-3/TRBV12-4|NA|TRBJ2-7|many
CASSPGLGYEQYF
TGTGCCAGCAGTCCAGGGCTAGGCTACGAGCAGTACTTC
>TRBV6-2/TRBV6-3|TRBD1|TRBJ1-2|NA
CASSYSGQGDDYGYTF
TGTGCCAGCAGTTACTCAGGCCAGGGGGACGACTATGGCTACACCTTC
>TRBV20-1|NA|TRBJ2-3|NA
CSASQRAESSTDTQYF
TGCAGTGCTAGTCAACGAGCTGAATCTAGCACAGATACGCAGTATTTT
>TRBV4-1|NA|TRBJ2-7|NA
CASSVQIIGNVQYF
TGCGCCAGCAGCGTACAGATAATCGGGAACGTTCAGTACTTC
>TRBV12-3/TRBV12-4|NA|TRBJ2-6|many
CASLSAGANVLTF
TGTGCCAGCTTAAGTGCTGGGGCCAACGTCCTGACTTTC
>TRBV9|NA|TRBJ1-2|few
CASSVGAAATPVYGYTF
TGTGCCAGCAGCGTCGGAGCTGCTGCCACCCCGGTCTATGGCTACACCTTC
>TRBV6-1|NA|TRBJ2-5|few
CASSASPGQGETQYF
TGTGCCAGCAGTGCGAGTCCAGGCCAGGGAGAGACCCAGTACTTC
>TRBV28|NA|TRBJ2-2|NA
CASTLGRLRNTGELFF
TGTGCCAGCACCTTGGGGAGGCTACGAAACACCGGGGAGCTGTTTTTT
>TRBV5-1|NA|TRBJ1-4|NA
CASSLNRSPTNEKLFF
TGCGCCAGCAGCTTAAACAGGAGTCCAACTAATGAAAAACTGTTTTTT
>TRBV4-2|NA|TRBJ2-1|NA
CASSQDLLVTYNEQFF
TGTGCCAGCAGCCAAGATCTACTAGTTACCTACAATGAGCAGTTCTTC
>TRBV6-5|NA|TRBJ2-3|many
CASSQYPRTSTDTQYF
TGTGCCAGCAGTCAATACCCACGGACCTCGACAGATACGCAGTATTTT
>TRBV20-1|NA|TRBJ2-7|NA
CSATTLAENYGTGYEQYF
TGCAGTGCTACCACCCTAGCGGAAAATTACGGTACAGGGTACGAGCAGTACTTC
>TRBV20-1|NA|TRBJ1-2|many
CSARDPDYYGYTF
TGCAGTGCTAGAGATCCAGACTACTATGGCTACACCTTC
>TRBV29-1|TRBD1|TRBJ2-7|few
CSVEDKSGQGGEQYF
TGCAGCGTTGAAGATAAATCGGGACAGGGGGGCGAGCAGTACTTC
>TRBV20-1|NA|TRBJ1-1|NA
CSAGSDRTEAFF
TGCAGTGCTGGATCGGACCGCACTGAAGCTTTCTTT
>TRBV7-2|NA|TRBJ1-1|NA
CASSLQSSTEAFF
TGTGCCAGCAGCCTCCAAAGTTCGACTGAAGCTTTCTTT
>TRBV12-3/TRBV12-4|TRBD1|TRBJ2-7|few
CASNGYGQGHYEQYF
TGTGCCAGCAATGGATACGGACAGGGCCACTACGAGCAGTACTTC
>TRBV20-1|NA|TRBJ1-6|few
CSATASPYNSPLHF
TGCAGTGCAACAGCTAGCCCCTATAATTCACCCCTCCACTTT
>TRBV2|NA|TRBJ1-1|few
CASRETTGTNTEAFF
TGTGCCAGCAGAGAAACGACCGGGACAAACACTGAAGCTTTCTTT
>TRBV6-1|TRBD1|TRBJ2-4|NA
CASRDRAGNIQYF
TGTGCCAGCAGGGACAGGGCGGGAAACATTCAGTACTTC
>TRBV14|NA|TRBJ2-5|few
CASSPLGGGGETQYF
TGTGCCAGCAGCCCCCTAGGAGGCGGAGGAGAGACCCAGTACTTC
>TRBV20-1|TRBD2|TRBJ2-5|NA
CSAKTGTSGGPAPLETQYF
TGCAGTGCTAAAACCGGGACTAGCGGGGGGCCGGCTCCTCTAGAGACCCAGTACTTC
>TRBV5-6|TRBD1|TRBJ2-1|many
CASSPGQGGEQFF
TGCGCCAGCAGCCCGGGACAGGGAGGCGAGCAGTTCTTC
>TRBV10-3|NA|TRBJ2-7|NA
CAISRQSDYEQYF
TGTGCCATCAGTAGACAGTCCGACTACGAGCAGTACTTC
>TRBV14|NA|TRBJ2-3|once
CASSQDGGVYGDTQYF
TGTGCCAGCAGCCAAGATGGCGGGGTTTATGGAGATACGCAGTATTTT
>TRBV12-3/TRBV12-4|NA|TRBJ1-3|NA
CAGSSGTYATIYF
TGTGCCGGCAGTTCCGGGACATATGCCACCATATATTTT